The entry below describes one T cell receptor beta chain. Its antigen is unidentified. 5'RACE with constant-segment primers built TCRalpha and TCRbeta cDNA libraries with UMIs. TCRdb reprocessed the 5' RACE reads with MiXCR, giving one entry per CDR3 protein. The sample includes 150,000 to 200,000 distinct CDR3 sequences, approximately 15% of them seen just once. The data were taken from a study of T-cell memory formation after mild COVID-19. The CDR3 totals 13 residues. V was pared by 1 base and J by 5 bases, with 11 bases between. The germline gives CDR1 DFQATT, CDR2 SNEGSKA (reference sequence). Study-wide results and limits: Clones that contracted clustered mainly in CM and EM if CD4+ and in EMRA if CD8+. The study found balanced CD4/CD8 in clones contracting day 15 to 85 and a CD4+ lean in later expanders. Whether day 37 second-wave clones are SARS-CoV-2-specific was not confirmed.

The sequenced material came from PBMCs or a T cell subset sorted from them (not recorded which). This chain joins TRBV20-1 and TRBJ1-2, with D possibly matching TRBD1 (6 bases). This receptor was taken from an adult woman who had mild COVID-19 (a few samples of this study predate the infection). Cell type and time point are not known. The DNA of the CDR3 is TGCAGTGCTAGAGGGCAGGGGAGTTATGGCTACACCTTC. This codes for CSARGQGSYGYTF.